This T cell receptor beta chain was observed in a study of vaccination effects on CD4 cells after COVID-19. For this clone: The antigen is unknown. The sample carries other DNA sequences with the same CDR3.

Trimming removed 0 bases from V and 7 bases from J; junction bases left unmatched: 1. The length of the CDR3 is 14 residues. Germline V gives CDR1 SGDLS, CDR2 YYNGEE. Expansion with viral peptide pools was applied to antigen-specific CD4+ T cells by the ViraFEST assay prior to sequencing. Cultured cells yielded isolated CD4+ T cells after 10 to 11 days. Participants were vaccinated with two doses of either the BNT162b2 or mRNA-1273 vaccine. None of these healthy vaccinees had been infected with SARS-CoV-2 before vaccination. The researchers cultured 1.5 million to 2.5 million PBMC per well with about 10 IU/ml IL-2 and about 10 ug/ml peptides. Both day 3 and day 7 saw half the medium replaced with IL-2 medium. Measured with immunoSEQ multiplex PCR; TCRdb has only the in-frame clones, and not every one. The sample lists 20,000 to 25,000 clones, about four fifths occurring once.

The gene calls are TRBV9 and TRBJ1-6; 7 bases are a match to TRBD1. The clonotype was recovered from a human donor who received a COVID-19 vaccine. Some clones in this sample may be carry-over from other donors' samples. The source material was CD4+ T cells from PBMCs cultured with SARS-CoV-2 spike peptides, sampled after COVID-19 vaccination. The CDR3 DNA follows: TGTGCCAGCAGCGTAGGGACAGGAAATTCACCCCTCCACTTT. Translation gives CASSVGTGNSPLHF. The variable domain in full, completed from reference TRBV9 and TRBJ1-6, reads DSGVTQTPKHLITATGQRVTLRCSPRSGDLSVYWYQQSLDQGLQFLIQYYNGEERAKGNILERFSAQQFPDLHSELNLSSLELGDSALYFCASSVGTGNSPLHFGNGTRLTVT.